These T cell receptor beta chains were read from a single sample in a study of blood T cell repertoires in COVID-19. Method: immunoSEQ multiplex PCR; TCRdb's copy keeps in-frame clones and lacks some. The table lists about 280,000 clones, roughly 86% of them singletons. The sequencing sample was made of peripheral blood. Every receptor here comes from a young man with active or convalescent COVID-19. CDR3s include the opening cysteine and the closing phenylalanine or tryptophan. Fields, in order: V gene, D gene, clone size, J gene, CDR3 protein, CDR3 DNA. A D gene is named only where the DNA matches it firmly. A clone size is listed for some rows: how often the clone was seen (once, few, many), or a class if it is expanded.

v_call: TRBV5-4
d_call: TRBD1
clone_size: NA
j_call: TRBJ1-2
cdr3_aa: CASSSGTGNPYGYTF
cdr3_nt: TGTGCCAGCAGCTCCGGGACAGGAAATCCCTATGGCTACACCTTC

v_call: TRBV24-1
d_call: TRBD2
clone_size: NA
j_call: TRBJ2-5
cdr3_aa: CATSDFGGGLETQYF
cdr3_nt: TGTGCCACCAGTGATTTCGGGGGGGGGTTAGAGACCCAGTACTTC

v_call: TRBV10-1
d_call: TRBD1
clone_size: NA
j_call: TRBJ2-7
cdr3_aa: CASSSTGNPYEQYF
cdr3_nt: TGCGCCAGCAGCTCGACAGGGAACCCCTACGAGCAGTACTTC

v_call: TRBV6-5
d_call: NA
clone_size: NA
j_call: TRBJ2-1
cdr3_aa: CASSYGAENNEQFF
cdr3_nt: TGTGCCAGCAGTTATGGGGCAGAGAACAATGAGCAGTTCTTC

v_call: TRBV9
d_call: TRBD1
clone_size: NA
j_call: TRBJ1-1
cdr3_aa: CASSGTGVEGAFF
cdr3_nt: TGTGCCAGCAGCGGGACAGGGGTTGAAGGAGCTTTCTTT

v_call: TRBV19
d_call: TRBD2
clone_size: once
j_call: TRBJ2-7
cdr3_aa: CASSSRTSGRVYEQYF
cdr3_nt: TGTGCCAGTAGTAGCCGGACTAGCGGGAGGGTATACGAGCAGTACTTC

v_call: TRBV11-2
d_call: TRBD2
clone_size: NA
j_call: TRBJ2-3
cdr3_aa: CASSLANRASGGWDTQYF
cdr3_nt: TGTGCCAGCAGCTTAGCGAATCGGGCTAGCGGGGGCTGGGATACGCAGTATTTT

v_call: TRBV4-1
d_call: NA
clone_size: NA
j_call: TRBJ1-5
cdr3_aa: CASSQRWGGNQPQHF
cdr3_nt: TGCGCCAGCAGCCAAAGGTGGGGGGGCAATCAGCCCCAGCATTTT

v_call: TRBV5-4
d_call: NA
clone_size: once
j_call: TRBJ2-5
cdr3_aa: CASSLGNQETQYF
cdr3_nt: TGTGCCAGCAGCCTAGGAAACCAAGAGACCCAGTACTTC

v_call: TRBV6-2/TRBV6-3
d_call: NA
clone_size: NA
j_call: TRBJ1-2
cdr3_aa: CASSNGLYGYTF
cdr3_nt: TGTGCCAGCAGTAATGGCCTCTATGGCTACACCTTC

v_call: TRBV9
d_call: TRBD1
clone_size: NA
j_call: TRBJ1-2
cdr3_aa: CASSSTGSTVGGYTF
cdr3_nt: TGTGCCAGCAGCTCGACAGGGTCGACTGTGGGGGGCTACACCTTC

v_call: TRBV7-9
d_call: NA
clone_size: NA
j_call: TRBJ1-2
cdr3_aa: CASSLAGSGNYGYTF
cdr3_nt: TGTGCCAGCAGCTTAGCGGGCAGTGGGAACTATGGCTACACCTTC

v_call: TRBV4-1
d_call: TRBD1
clone_size: NA
j_call: TRBJ1-2
cdr3_aa: CASSLRGQGAENTF
cdr3_nt: TGCGCCAGCAGCCTAAGGGGACAGGGGGCGGAGAACACCTTC

v_call: TRBV19
d_call: TRBD1
clone_size: NA
j_call: TRBJ1-4
cdr3_aa: CASRPRQGGGEKLFF
cdr3_nt: TGTGCCAGTAGACCCCGACAGGGGGGGGGTGAAAAACTGTTTTTT

v_call: TRBV5-1
d_call: NA
clone_size: NA
j_call: TRBJ1-5
cdr3_aa: CASSLSGYGSNQPQHF
cdr3_nt: TGCGCCAGCAGCTTGTCAGGGTACGGTAGCAATCAGCCCCAGCATTTT

v_call: TRBV12-5
d_call: TRBD2
clone_size: NA
j_call: TRBJ2-3
cdr3_aa: CASGLVLAAGRLSGGSSTDTQYF
cdr3_nt: TGTGCTAGTGGTTTGGTACTAGCGGCAGGGAGGCTTAGCGGGGGGAGTAGCACAGATACGCAGTATTTT

v_call: TRBV6-5
d_call: NA
clone_size: NA
j_call: TRBJ2-7
cdr3_aa: CASRSSRWYEQYF
cdr3_nt: TGTGCCAGCAGGTCCTCGCGGTGGTACGAGCAGTACTTC

v_call: TRBV21-1
d_call: NA
clone_size: NA
j_call: TRBJ2-5
cdr3_aa: CASTPVWQGGETQYF
cdr3_nt: TGTGCCAGCACCCCAGTGTGGCAGGGCGGAGAGACCCAGTACTTC

v_call: TRBV5-6
d_call: NA
clone_size: NA
j_call: TRBJ2-1
cdr3_aa: CASSLAGLFSYNEQFF
cdr3_nt: TGTGCCAGCAGCTTGGCCGGACTATTCTCCTACAATGAGCAGTTCTTC

v_call: TRBV7-9
d_call: NA
clone_size: NA
j_call: TRBJ1-4
cdr3_aa: CASSLGTATNEKLFF
cdr3_nt: TGTGCCAGCAGCTTAGGGACAGCGACTAATGAAAAACTGTTTTTT

v_call: TRBV6-2/TRBV6-3
d_call: NA
clone_size: NA
j_call: TRBJ2-3
cdr3_aa: CASSYGPADTQYF
cdr3_nt: TGTGCCAGCAGTTACGGCCCAGCAGATACGCAGTATTTT

v_call: TRBV5-5
d_call: NA
clone_size: NA
j_call: TRBJ2-5
cdr3_aa: CASSWGGTLAETQYF
cdr3_nt: TGTGCCAGCAGCTGGGGCGGGACACTAGCGGAGACCCAGTACTTC

v_call: TRBV6-2/TRBV6-3
d_call: TRBD1
clone_size: NA
j_call: TRBJ1-4
cdr3_aa: CASSYSEGAGEKLFF
cdr3_nt: TGTGCCAGCAGTTACTCTGAGGGGGCAGGTGAAAAACTGTTTTTT

v_call: TRBV27
d_call: NA
clone_size: NA
j_call: TRBJ1-1
cdr3_aa: CASSLGQGGTEAFF
cdr3_nt: TGTGCCAGCAGTTTAGGGCAGGGCGGCACTGAAGCTTTCTTT

v_call: TRBV19
d_call: TRBD1
clone_size: NA
j_call: TRBJ1-6
cdr3_aa: CASSMDYRGNSPLHF
cdr3_nt: TGTGCCAGTAGTATGGACTACAGGGGTAATTCACCCCTCCACTTT

v_call: TRBV12-3/TRBV12-4
d_call: NA
clone_size: few
j_call: TRBJ1-2
cdr3_aa: CASSGDRIGYTF
cdr3_nt: TGTGCCAGCAGTGGAGACAGGATCGGCTACACCTTC

v_call: TRBV11-3
d_call: TRBD2
clone_size: NA
j_call: TRBJ2-7
cdr3_aa: CASSSTATSNEQYF
cdr3_nt: TGTGCCAGCAGCTCCACCGCGACTAGCAACGAGCAGTACTTC

v_call: TRBV7-9
d_call: NA
clone_size: NA
j_call: TRBJ2-5
cdr3_aa: CASSPQETQYF
cdr3_nt: TGTGCCAGCAGCCCACAAGAGACCCAGTACTTC

v_call: TRBV10-3
d_call: TRBD2
clone_size: NA
j_call: TRBJ2-1
cdr3_aa: CATKRTSGGAEQFF
cdr3_nt: TGTGCCACCAAAAGGACTAGCGGGGGGGCTGAGCAGTTCTTC

v_call: TRBV9
d_call: NA
clone_size: NA
j_call: TRBJ1-3
cdr3_aa: CASSVDRDSGNTIYF
cdr3_nt: TGTGCCAGCAGCGTAGACAGGGACTCTGGAAACACCATATATTTT

v_call: TRBV10-3
d_call: TRBD1
clone_size: NA
j_call: TRBJ2-1
cdr3_aa: CAISEGRDRGNSNEQFF
cdr3_nt: TGTGCCATCTCAGAGGGGCGGGACAGGGGGAATTCAAATGAGCAGTTCTTC

v_call: TRBV5-4
d_call: NA
clone_size: NA
j_call: TRBJ2-3
cdr3_aa: CASSFGHPRDTDTQYF
cdr3_nt: TGTGCCAGCAGCTTCGGACACCCGCGAGATACGGATACGCAGTATTTT

v_call: TRBV11-2
d_call: NA
clone_size: NA
j_call: TRBJ1-1
cdr3_aa: CASSSLTGPNTEAFF
cdr3_nt: TGTGCCAGCAGCTCCCTGACAGGCCCGAACACTGAAGCTTTCTTT

v_call: TRBV5-4
d_call: NA
clone_size: NA
j_call: TRBJ2-7
cdr3_aa: CASSSGVRGRVSYEQYF
cdr3_nt: TGTGCCAGCAGCTCCGGAGTTAGGGGTCGGGTCTCCTACGAGCAGTACTTC

v_call: TRBV7-3
d_call: NA
clone_size: NA
j_call: TRBJ2-1
cdr3_aa: CASSSGGNNEQFF
cdr3_nt: TGTGCCAGCAGCTCCGGGGGAAACAATGAGCAGTTCTTC

v_call: TRBV4-1
d_call: TRBD2
clone_size: NA
j_call: TRBJ2-5
cdr3_aa: CASSQDQGLAEETQYF
cdr3_nt: TGCGCCAGCAGCCAAGATCAAGGACTAGCGGAAGAGACCCAGTACTTC

v_call: TRBV25-1
d_call: TRBD1
clone_size: NA
j_call: TRBJ1-5
cdr3_aa: CASSYLGTGDQPQHF
cdr3_nt: TGTGCCAGCAGTTACCTAGGGACAGGGGATCAGCCCCAGCATTTT

v_call: TRBV7-8
d_call: NA
clone_size: NA
j_call: TRBJ2-1
cdr3_aa: CASSLSTGWKLWQFF
cdr3_nt: TGTGCCAGCAGCTTATCGACAGGCTGGAAATTGTGGCAGTTCTTC

v_call: TRBV29-1
d_call: NA
clone_size: NA
j_call: TRBJ2-4
cdr3_aa: CSGLGVAKNIQYF
cdr3_nt: TGCAGCGGACTAGGGGTAGCCAAAAACATTCAGTACTTC

v_call: TRBV2
d_call: NA
clone_size: NA
j_call: TRBJ2-2
cdr3_aa: CASNEQVGGELFF
cdr3_nt: TGTGCCAGCAACGAGCAGGTCGGCGGGGAGCTGTTTTTT

v_call: TRBV4-3
d_call: TRBD1
clone_size: NA
j_call: TRBJ2-7
cdr3_aa: CASSPGQGASEQYF
cdr3_nt: TGCGCCAGCAGCCCGGGACAGGGGGCAAGCGAGCAGTACTTC

v_call: TRBV5-6
d_call: TRBD1
clone_size: NA
j_call: TRBJ2-1
cdr3_aa: CASSLRDREDNEQFF
cdr3_nt: TGTGCCAGCAGCCTCCGGGACAGGGAGGACAATGAGCAGTTCTTC

v_call: TRBV14
d_call: TRBD1
clone_size: NA
j_call: TRBJ2-3
cdr3_aa: CASSQLTGAGTDTQYF
cdr3_nt: TGTGCCAGCAGCCAGTTGACAGGGGCGGGCACAGATACGCAGTATTTT

v_call: TRBV27
d_call: NA
clone_size: NA
j_call: TRBJ1-4
cdr3_aa: CASSLTPRGSTNEKLFF
cdr3_nt: TGTGCCAGCAGTCTCACCCCTAGGGGGTCAACTAATGAAAAACTGTTTTTT

v_call: TRBV2
d_call: NA
clone_size: NA
j_call: TRBJ2-7
cdr3_aa: CAMTPRVSYEQYF
cdr3_nt: TGTGCCATGACTCCGCGGGTGTCCTACGAGCAGTACTTC

v_call: TRBV5-5
d_call: NA
clone_size: few
j_call: TRBJ2-7
cdr3_aa: CASSSTYEQYF
cdr3_nt: TGTGCCAGCAGCTCAACCTACGAGCAGTACTTC

v_call: TRBV5-8
d_call: NA
clone_size: NA
j_call: TRBJ1-1
cdr3_aa: CASSLGPLMNTEAFF
cdr3_nt: TGTGCCAGCAGCTTGGGGCCTTTAATGAACACTGAAGCTTTCTTT

v_call: TRBV5-6
d_call: TRBD1
clone_size: NA
j_call: TRBJ2-3
cdr3_aa: CASSFGTGGNTQYF
cdr3_nt: TGTGCCAGCAGCTTCGGGACAGGGGGCAATACGCAGTATTTT